A selection of T cell receptor beta chains follows, all from one sample in a study of CD8 T cells in Susac syndrome. Each CDR3 protein is one row after TCRdb ran MiXCR on the immunoSEQ multiplex PCR reads. This sample has some 200,000 distinct CDR3 sequences; 95% occur once, and the top ten carry 0.075% to 0.095%. Sequenced: CD4+ T cells from PBMCs. These receptor sequences come from a human donor with multiple sclerosis. Both conserved end residues are part of each CDR3. D genes are given only for firm matches. Clone sizes are given selectively: once, few, many, or a class where the clone is expanded.

abundance	d_gene	v_gene	j_gene	CDR3aa	CDR3nt
once	NA	TRBV29-1	TRBJ2-3	CSVDEGSTDTQYF	TGCAGCGTTGATGAGGGGTCGACAGATACGCAGTATTTT
NA	TRBD1	TRBV20-1	TRBJ2-5	CSAMRQGARKTQYF	TGCAGTGCTATGCGACAGGGGGCGCGGAAGACCCAGTACTTC
NA	TRBD2	TRBV14	TRBJ2-1	CASSQLASGVNEQFF	TGTGCCAGCAGCCAACTTGCTAGCGGAGTCAATGAGCAGTTCTTC
NA	NA	TRBV7-2	TRBJ2-7	CASSLAGRIYEQYF	TGTGCCAGCAGCTTAGCCGGACGGATCTACGAGCAGTACTTC
NA	NA	TRBV2	TRBJ2-1	CASRNYNEQFF	TGTGCCAGCAGAAATTACAATGAGCAGTTCTTC
NA	NA	TRBV5-1	TRBJ1-1	CASSIGNTEAFF	TGCGCCAGCAGCATCGGGAACACTGAAGCTTTCTTT
NA	NA	TRBV3-1	TRBJ2-3	CASSQDRGSSDTQYF	TGTGCCAGCAGCCAAGATCGAGGATCCTCAGATACGCAGTATTTT
few	NA	TRBV18	TRBJ2-5	CASSPTEETQYF	TGTGCCAGCTCACCAACCGAAGAGACCCAGTACTTC
NA	NA	TRBV29-1	TRBJ2-3	CSVVPAGTDTQYF	TGCAGCGTTGTCCCAGCGGGCACAGATACGCAGTATTTT
NA	TRBD2	TRBV28	TRBJ2-5	CASSSGLAGVGETQYF	TGTGCCAGCAGTTCCGGACTAGCGGGAGTCGGAGAGACCCAGTACTTC
NA	NA	TRBV2	TRBJ1-2	CARKATGSFAYTF	TGTGCCAGAAAGGCGACAGGTTCTTTCGCCTACACCTTC
once	TRBD2	TRBV9	TRBJ2-3	CASSVLLAGGDTQYF	TGTGCCAGCAGCGTACTCCTAGCGGGAGGAGATACGCAGTATTTT
NA	NA	TRBV14	TRBJ2-3	CASSVRRADTQYF	TGTGCCAGCAGCGTAAGGAGGGCGGATACGCAGTATTTT
NA	NA	TRBV29-1	TRBJ1-5	CSVGTVNQPQHF	TGCAGCGTTGGAACAGTTAATCAGCCCCAGCATTTT
NA	NA	TRBV20-1	TRBJ1-2	CSARTELYGYTF	TGCAGTGCTCGGACTGAACTCTATGGCTACACCTTC
NA	TRBD1	TRBV18	TRBJ2-1	CASSPDRGTYNEQFF	TGTGCCAGCTCACCTGACAGGGGGACCTACAATGAGCAGTTCTTC
NA	NA	TRBV25-1	TRBJ1-2	CASSERGSLPTMRYTF	TGTGCCAGCAGTGAACGGGGCAGCCTCCCTACTATGCGCTACACCTTC
once	NA	TRBV7-9	TRBJ2-1	CASSPGRDNEQFF	TGTGCCAGCAGTCCGGGACGAGACAATGAGCAGTTCTTC
NA	NA	TRBV20-1	TRBJ1-1	CSARVLSNLGTEAFF	TGCAGTGCTAGAGTCCTTAGCAACCTGGGCACTGAAGCTTTCTTT
NA	NA	TRBV2	TRBJ1-2	CASSGGGSNYGYTF	TGTGCCAGCAGTGGGGGCGGCAGTAACTATGGCTACACCTTC
NA	NA	TRBV5-1	TRBJ2-2	CASSTTEPSGELFF	TGCGCCAGCAGCACGACAGAGCCCTCCGGGGAGCTGTTTTTT
NA	TRBD2	TRBV20-1	TRBJ2-1	CSAYRLAGVYNEQFF	TGCAGTGCTTATAGACTAGCGGGGGTCTACAATGAGCAGTTCTTC
NA	NA	TRBV10-3	TRBJ1-2	CAISDLGGHGYTF	TGTGCCATCAGTGACCTCGGGGGCCATGGCTACACCTTC
NA	NA	TRBV12-3/TRBV12-4	TRBJ2-7	CASSLVLGEQYF	TGTGCCAGCAGTTTAGTGTTGGGCGAGCAGTACTTC
once	NA	TRBV20-1	TRBJ2-1	CSARDRGYYNEQFF	TGCAGTGCTAGAGATCGGGGTTACTACAATGAGCAGTTCTTC
NA	NA	TRBV29-1	TRBJ1-2	CSVASAGYTF	TGCAGCGTTGCCTCGGCGGGCTACACCTTC
NA	NA	TRBV12-3/TRBV12-4	TRBJ2-7	CASSLQAQYEQYF	TGTGCCAGCAGTTTACAGGCCCAGTACGAGCAGTACTTC
NA	NA	TRBV20-1	TRBJ2-7	CSARDSSGISYEQYF	TGCAGTGCTAGAGATTCCTCGGGAATTTCCTACGAGCAGTACTTC
NA	NA	TRBV2	TRBJ1-5	CASSDSNQPQHF	TGTGCCAGCAGTGATAGCAATCAGCCCCAGCATTTT
NA	TRBD1	TRBV6-5	TRBJ1-6	CASSYATGNSPLHF	TGTGCCAGCAGTTACGCGACAGGGAATTCACCCCTCCACTTT
NA	NA	TRBV19	TRBJ2-1	CASSSYLGTANEQFF	TGTGCCAGTAGTTCGTACCTCGGGACGGCGAATGAGCAGTTCTTC
NA	TRBD1	TRBV28	TRBJ1-2	CASSLRGQGDGYTF	TGTGCCAGCAGTTTAAGGGGACAGGGGGATGGCTACACCTTC
NA	NA	TRBV12-3/TRBV12-4	TRBJ2-4	CASSLASGSRLAKNIQYF	TGTGCCAGCAGTTTAGCCTCGGGTTCGAGACTAGCCAAAAACATTCAGTACTTC
NA	TRBD1	TRBV3-1	TRBJ2-7	CASRGTGRPEQYF	TGTGCCAGCAGGGGGACAGGCCGTCCAGAGCAGTACTTC
NA	NA	TRBV25-1	TRBJ1-1	CASSENSGTEAFF	TGTGCCAGCAGTGAAAATTCAGGGACTGAAGCTTTCTTT
NA	NA	TRBV5-1	TRBJ2-7	CVSSSPSAGRSYEQYF	TGCGTCAGCAGCTCCCCGTCTGCAGGGCGTTCCTACGAGCAGTACTTC